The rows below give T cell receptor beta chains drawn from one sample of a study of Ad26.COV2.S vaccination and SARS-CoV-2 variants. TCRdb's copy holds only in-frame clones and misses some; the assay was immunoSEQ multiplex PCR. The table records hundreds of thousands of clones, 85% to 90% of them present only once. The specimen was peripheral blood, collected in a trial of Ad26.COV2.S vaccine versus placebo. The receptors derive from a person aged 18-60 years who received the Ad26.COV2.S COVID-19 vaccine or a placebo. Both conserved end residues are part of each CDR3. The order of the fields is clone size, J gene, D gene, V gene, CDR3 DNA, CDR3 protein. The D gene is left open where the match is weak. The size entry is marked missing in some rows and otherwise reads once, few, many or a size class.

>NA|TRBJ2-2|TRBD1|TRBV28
TGTGCCAGCAGCGTCACCGGACAGGGGACCGGGGAGCTGTTTTTT
CASSVTGQGTGELFF
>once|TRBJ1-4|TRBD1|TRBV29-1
TGCAGCGTTGAGGCGGGACAGGGTTTTGAAAAACTGTTTTTT
CSVEAGQGFEKLFF
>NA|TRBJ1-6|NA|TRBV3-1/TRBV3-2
TGTGCCAGCAGCCAATCTGGTCGTGGACCCCTCCACTTT
CASSQSGRGPLHF
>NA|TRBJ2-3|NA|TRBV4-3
TGCGCCAGCAGCCACCATCAATCCTCGGGAGATACGCAGTATTTT
CASSHHQSSGDTQYF
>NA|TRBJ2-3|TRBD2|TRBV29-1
TGCAGCGTTGGGACTAGCGGGGGTGGGGCGCAGTATTTT
CSVGTSGGGAQYF
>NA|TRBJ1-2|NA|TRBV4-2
TGTGCCAGCAGCCAAGATAACAGGCCCCGAAAAAACTATGGCTACACCTTC
CASSQDNRPRKNYGYTF
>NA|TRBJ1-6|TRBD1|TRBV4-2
TGTGCCAGCAGCCAAGGGGTAGACAGGGTTTTCAATTCACCCCTCCACTTT
CASSQGVDRVFNSPLHF
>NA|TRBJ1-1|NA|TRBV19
TGTGCCAGTAGTTCTGTGCGGTTGAACACTGAAGCTTTCTTT
CASSSVRLNTEAFF
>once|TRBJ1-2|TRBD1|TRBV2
TGTGCCAGCAGTGCGATTCAGGGGGCGCATGGCTACACCTTC
CASSAIQGAHGYTF
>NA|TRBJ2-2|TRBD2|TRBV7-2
TGTGCCAGCAGCCTTAGCGGGAGAAACACCGGGGAGCTGTTTTTT
CASSLSGRNTGELFF
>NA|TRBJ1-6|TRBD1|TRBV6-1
TGTGCCAGCAGTGAATATGGGGGACAGCATAATTCACCCCTCCACTTT
CASSEYGGQHNSPLHF
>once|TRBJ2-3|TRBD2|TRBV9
TGTGCCAGCAGCCCAAGGGCGCGGGGGGGCTCAGATACGCAGTATTTT
CASSPRARGGSDTQYF
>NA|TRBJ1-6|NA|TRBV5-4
TGTGCCAGCAGTCGGACAGCGAATGCACTTAATTCACCCCTCCACTTT
CASSRTANALNSPLHF
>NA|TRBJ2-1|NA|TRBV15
TGTGCCACCAGCAGAGGCGGTGATGAGCAGTTCTTC
CATSRGGDEQFF
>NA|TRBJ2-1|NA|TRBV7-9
TGTGCCAGCAGCTTTAGCAGGGGTGACTACAATGAGCAGTTCTTC
CASSFSRGDYNEQFF
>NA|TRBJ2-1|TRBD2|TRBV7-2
TGTGCCAGCAGCCGTCTAGCGGGGGGGACATACAATGAGCAGTTCTTC
CASSRLAGGTYNEQFF
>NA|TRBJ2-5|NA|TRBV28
TGTGCCAGCAGTCGAGGGATGGGAGAGACCCAGTACTTC
CASSRGMGETQYF
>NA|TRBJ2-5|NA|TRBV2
TGTGCCAGCAGTGAAGCGCTTCTCGAGACCCAGTACTTC
CASSEALLETQYF
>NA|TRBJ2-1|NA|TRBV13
TGTGCCAGCAAAGGGAATTGGTACAATGAGCAGTTCTTC
CASKGNWYNEQFF
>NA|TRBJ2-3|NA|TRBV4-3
TGCGCCAGCAGCCAAGTGGCCCCCGTGGATACGCAGTATTTT
CASSQVAPVDTQYF
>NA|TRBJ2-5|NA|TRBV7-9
TGTGCCAGCAGCTTACGGGTACAAGAGACCCAGTACTTC
CASSLRVQETQYF
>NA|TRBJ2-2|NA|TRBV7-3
TGTGCCAGCAGCCCGGCGGGCGGGGAGCTGTTTTTT
CASSPAGGELFF
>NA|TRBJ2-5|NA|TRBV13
TGTGCCAGCAGCTTAGACAGACAAGAGACCCAGTACTTC
CASSLDRQETQYF
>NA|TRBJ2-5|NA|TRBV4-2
TGTGCCAGCAGCCACCCGAAGGGAGAGACCCAGTACTTC
CASSHPKGETQYF
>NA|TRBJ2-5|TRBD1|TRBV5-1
TGCGCCAGCAGTTCTGCCGGGACAGGGGAAGAGACCCAGTACTTC
CASSSAGTGEETQYF
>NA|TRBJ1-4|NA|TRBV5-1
TGCGCCAGCAGCTTGGACGGGGGGCGGAATGAAAAACTGTTTTTT
CASSLDGGRNEKLFF
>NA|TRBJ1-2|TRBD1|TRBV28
TGTGCCAGCAGTTTACCCTCGGGGCAGGGGGATGGCTACACCTTC
CASSLPSGQGDGYTF
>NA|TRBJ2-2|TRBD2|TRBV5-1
TGCGCCAGCAGCTTGATGACTAGCGGGGGAGCCGGGGAGCTGTTTTTT
CASSLMTSGGAGELFF
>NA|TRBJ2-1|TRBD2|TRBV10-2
TGCGCCAGCAGCAAGGATAGCGGGAGGGTTGAGCAGTTCTTC
CASSKDSGRVEQFF
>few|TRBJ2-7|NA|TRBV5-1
TGCGCCAGCAGCTTGGTTACAGCCGGCTACGAGCAGTACTTC
CASSLVTAGYEQYF
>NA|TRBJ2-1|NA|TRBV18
TGTGCCAGCTCACCATTCGGGATGACGTACAATGAGCAGTTCTTC
CASSPFGMTYNEQFF
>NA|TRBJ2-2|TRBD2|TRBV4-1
TGCGCCAGCAGCCAAGAGGGATTGGCTAGCGGGGGGCGTCCCGGGGAGCTGTTTTTT
CASSQEGLASGGRPGELFF
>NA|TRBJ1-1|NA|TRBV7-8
TGTGCCAGCAGCCCCGGGGGTGGGACTGAAGCTTTCTTT
CASSPGGGTEAFF
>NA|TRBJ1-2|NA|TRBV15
TGTGCCACCAGCAGAGTTGGTGGGTATGGCTACACCTTC
CATSRVGGYGYTF
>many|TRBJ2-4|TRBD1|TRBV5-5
TGTGCCAGCAGCGGACAGGGTTTCAGGTACATTCAGTACTTC
CASSGQGFRYIQYF
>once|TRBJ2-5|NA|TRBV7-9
TGTGCCAGCAGTTGGCCGATGGGGCAAGAGACCCAGTACTTC
CASSWPMGQETQYF
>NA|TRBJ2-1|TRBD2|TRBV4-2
TGTGCCAGCAGCCAAGAACTAGCGGGGGCCGGTGAGCAGTTCTTC
CASSQELAGAGEQFF
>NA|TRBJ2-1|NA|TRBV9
TGTGCCAGCAGCGTAGCGACGGTAAATGAGCAGTTCTTC
CASSVATVNEQFF
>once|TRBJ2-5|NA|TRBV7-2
TGTGCCAGCAGCTTAGTATTCATGCCGGAGACCCAGTACTTC
CASSLVFMPETQYF